Listed below are T cell receptor beta chains from one sample, sequenced in a study of blood T cells in healthy people across ages. Each CDR3 protein gets one entry after TCRdb re-called the 5' RACE reads with MiXCR. The sample consists of about 730,000 distinct CDR3 sequences, around 46% of them appearing once. Input material: blood. Receptors originate from a woman in her fifties or sixties in good health. The CDR3 runs from the conserved cysteine through the conserved F or W.

15	TRBJ1-1	TRBV12-3/TRBV12-4	CASSYTQGANTEAFF
14	TRBJ2-4	TRBV6-2/TRBV6-3	CASSSLSGSGIQYF
15	TRBJ2-1	TRBV10-3	CAITPGEGVISEQFF
16	NA	TRBV14	CASSRIAVNPPYEQYF
15	TRBJ2-7	TRBV9	CASSPEPGQGYEQYF
18	TRBJ2-1	TRBV12-3/TRBV12-4	CASSGQGLILETYNEQFF
12	TRBJ2-1	TRBV6-6	CASSYETNEQFF
15	TRBJ2-5	TRBV20-1	CSAGDLAGNQETQYF
16	TRBJ1-5	TRBV7-2	CASSPRWTGVGQPQHF
14	TRBJ1-4	TRBV20-1	CSAHAQDLGEKLFF
14	TRBJ2-3	TRBV5-1	CASASGSYTDTQYF
14	TRBJ2-5	TRBV9	CASSPPGLWETQYF
16	TRBJ1-2	TRBV7-2	CASSRGGKGNRDVYTF
14	TRBJ1-5	TRBV20-1	CSASIQGVGQPQHF
17	TRBJ1-1	TRBV4-3	CASSQEHAGLMNTEAFF
18	TRBJ2-7	TRBV28	CASRPGRIGWGGSYEQYF
15	TRBJ2-5	TRBV7-2	CASSSGLAGEETQYF
13	TRBJ2-1	TRBV20-1	CSAGQATYNEQFF
17	TRBJ2-5	TRBV7-2	CASSLGLAGVSQETQYF
14	TRBJ1-1	TRBV6-2/TRBV6-3	CASRIRTVNTEAFF
14	TRBJ2-1	TRBV20-1	CSAEGAGGQDEQFF
15	NA	TRBV12-5	CASGLGLAGAYEQYF
11	TRBJ2-1	TRBV20-1	CSEGYDNEQFF
17	TRBJ2-3	TRBV3-1	CASSQVIGEAETDTQYF
14	TRBJ2-2	TRBV12-3/TRBV12-4	CASRTQGNTGELFF
15	TRBJ2-5	TRBV27	CASSLRLAGGETQYF
14	TRBJ1-5	TRBV6-6	CASSFGTDNQPQHF
14	TRBJ1-2	TRBV10-2	CASSEMTWVYGYTF
15	TRBJ1-6	TRBV20-1	CSARPSGAGNSPLHF
16	TRBJ2-2	TRBV20-1	CSARGGAGANTGELFF
13	TRBJ1-5	TRBV20-1	CSAIGQLDQPQHF
15	TRBJ1-3	TRBV13	CASSGWGVTWDTIYF
15	TRBJ2-5	TRBV11-1	CASRPRLAGRETQYF
13	TRBJ1-1	TRBV12-3/TRBV12-4	CASSLTSGPEAFF
14	TRBJ2-3	TRBV3-1	CASSQGPGGDTQYF
12	TRBJ1-4	TRBV10-3	CAISESREKLFF
17	TRBJ2-6	TRBV20-1	CSAQEQGLYSGANVLTF
17	TRBJ2-5	TRBV6-5	CASSYSRGSGTQETQYF
13	TRBJ1-5	TRBV30	CAWTREINQPQHF
10	TRBJ2-3	TRBV20-1	CSAKGDTQYF
15	TRBJ2-1	TRBV4-2	CASSQTSGSPDEQFF
14	TRBJ2-5	TRBV2	CASSDQGGGETQYF
17	TRBJ1-2	TRBV5-1	CASSENVHFQGAYGYTF
12	TRBJ1-6	TRBV5-1	CASSLDNSPLHF
13	TRBJ2-3	TRBV5-1	CASSSESTDTQYF
13	NA	TRBV20-1	CSARGGSGETQYF
14	TRBJ1-1	TRBV6-1	CASSEATGLTEAFF
19	TRBJ2-3	TRBV4-2	CASSQDLNQQGGHTDTQYF
16	TRBJ2-1	TRBV20-1	CSASDNLAGGPNEQFF
16	TRBJ2-7	TRBV6-2/TRBV6-3	CASSYTSSGSIHEQYF
17	TRBJ2-3	TRBV5-1	CASSPGLAGPSTDTQYF
17	NA	TRBV4-3	CASSQTSGSPTRGEQYF
18	TRBJ1-2	TRBV21-1	CASSKEIGVRVANYGYTF
16	TRBJ2-1	TRBV20-1	CSARAGGWGAYNEQFF
16	TRBJ2-7	TRBV12-3/TRBV12-4	CASSLATGTLYNEQYF
13	TRBJ2-1	TRBV4-1	CASSRLIYNEQFF
15	TRBJ1-6	TRBV27	CASSKGQGVYSPLHF
15	TRBJ2-5	TRBV29-1	CSVGLFQGDQETQYF
16	TRBJ2-7	TRBV12-3/TRBV12-4	CASSQGGTGRYNEQYF
15	TRBJ2-7	TRBV28	CASSYPMGQSYEQYF